This T cell receptor (beta chain) was sequenced in a study of blood T cells in healthy people across ages. The CDR3 spans 16 residues. CDR1 is SGHVS, CDR2 FNYEAQ, per germline. Study-level results: The study found TCR beta diversity correlated strongly with naive T cell percentage.

The authors ran a second PCR of about 6 to 12 cycles using a sample-barcoded 5' primer and a J-beta primer mix. The authors tagged each cDNA molecule using a template-switch adaptor with 12 random nucleotides. TCRdb re-analysed the 5' RACE reads in MiXCR, keeping a single row per CDR3 protein. The table includes roughly 1.5 million distinct CDR3 sequences, roughly 43% detected once. Comment on this clonotype: Its antigen is not identified. The junction differs from germline at one of its ends, possibly a read error.

Total RNA extraction produced at least 5.5 micrograms (per sample) for the study. The specimen sequenced was blood. The rearrangement uses TRBV7-6 and TRBJ1-4; 8 nucleotides agree with TRBD1. The clonotype originates from a woman between 18 and 29 years old in good health. The CDR3 DNA reads TGTGCCAGCGGCTTAAGCGCAGGGGGCCCTGTCGAAAAACTGTTTTTT. This gives the protein CASGLSAGGPVEKLFF. Complete variable domain (other parts from reference TRBV7-6 and TRBJ1-4): GAGVSQSPRYKVTKRGQDVALRCDPISGHVSLYWYRQALGQGPEFLTYFNYEAQQDKSGLPNDRFSAERPEGSISTLTIQRTEQRDSAMYRCASGLSAGGPVEKLFFGSGTQLSVL.